The text below deals with one TCR beta chain. This clonotype was found many times. It has no known antigen specificity. The record has no base qualities; no much larger clone is one base away. Reading the germline V gene gives CDR1 ENHRY and CDR2 SYGVKD. From its cysteine to its phenylalanine, the CDR3 spans 17 amino acids. The entry retains the CDR3 DNA only, 51 bases that are in frame from base 1. V lost 4 bases and J lost 7 bases, and the count of bases not matched to a germline gene is 16. TCR cDNA was made using 5'RACE template switching, a step that added a universal primer site and unique molecular identifiers. Priming for cDNA synthesis came from both the TCR alpha and TCR beta constant segments. Two PCR steps were used to amplify libraries, with sample barcodes and sequencing adapters being added in the second step. Sequencing of the libraries was done on either Illumina HiSeq 2500 (2x100 bp) or NovaSeq (2x150 bp). On the study's bioinformatics: MIGEC was used to demultiplex reads and collapse the reads into UMI consensus sequences, and MiXCR was used for V(D)J alignment. Clonotypes responding to the vaccine were identified with edgeR on replicate PBMC samples, with the criteria of FDR below 0.01 and a log2 fold change above 5 up to day 15. Bulk clonotypes were assigned CD4 or CD8 identity according to which sequenced CD4 or CD8 repertoire held them at higher abundance. In-frame beta chains were kept once TCRdb had trimmed the public reads at Q25 with fastp and called clones with MiXCR. One record per CDR3 amino acid sequence lists the most common genes and DNA. For this entry, the V and J calls and clone size follow TCRdb and not the study's own pipeline. This sample has 29,000 or so distinct CDR3 sequences in its table, and about 5% of those were observed once. Over 40% of the sample is held by the ten biggest clonotypes.

This specimen belongs to a study of T cells after yellow fever vaccination (dated by TCRdb to the late 2010s). In the study overall: The SMART-Seq v4 Ultra Low Input RNA kit was used to prepare libraries from fractions with low cell numbers. Blood samples were taken at several timepoints before and after primary and secondary immunization, and bulk PBMC replicates and cell subsets were isolated. Two healthy male donors, one aged 18 to 30 and one aged 30 to 40 years, made up the cohort. To follow T-cell clones before and after both primary and booster YFV17D yellow fever vaccination, bulk TCR alpha and beta repertoires underwent longitudinal sequencing. Broad study findings and their caveats: A small share of clonotypes occurred in both CD4 and CD8 compartments, likely arising from convergent recombination. After the booster, most of the clones that had expanded following primary vaccination were detected again (almost 98% of CD4 and roughly 90% of CD8), which suggests that memory was broadly maintained. The secondary T-cell response was weaker than the primary response but faster, peaking on day 5 instead of day 15. Because the study included only two donors, the extent to which the findings can be generalized is limited. Because abundant contaminating clonotypes from the bulk population could be contained in FACS-sorted repertoires, computational filtering was required.

Interpreted using the paper, the treatment or condition label stands for: live attenuated yellow fever vaccine strain. PBMCs were isolated from peripheral blood using a standard Ficoll-Paque protocol. Dynabeads CD4 and CD8 positive selection kits were used to isolate the CD4 and CD8 T-cell fractions. TriZol was used to extract RNA from bulk PBMCs, CD4 and CD8 fractions, and dextramer-positive and dextramer-negative fractions. Sequenced here: CD8+ T cells sorted from PBMCs, sampled 10 days after the yellow fever booster vaccination. The TCR sequence derives from a man younger than 45 who received the YFV17D yellow fever vaccine. The sequence links TRBV10-3 to TRBJ2-1; 7 central bases correspond to TRBD2. The DNA sequence follows: TGTGCCATCAGTGTTTCCCCCGGGGGAGGGCCAAAGAATGAGCAGTTCTTC. Its translation reads: CAISVSPGGGPKNEQFF.